This T cell receptor beta chain was identified during a study of T cell responses to AZD1222 COVID-19 vaccine. Germline-derived CDR1 and CDR2 are SGHTA and FQGTGA. The CDR3 extends over 15 amino acids. The trim removed 5 bases at V and 0 bases at J, leaving 2 bases unmatched. Some clones are missing from TCRdb's copy, which holds only in-frame ones; the method was immunoSEQ multiplex PCR. Seen here are under 150,000 clones, 91% observed once, and the top ten hold approximately 3%. The chain joins TRBV7-3 to TRBJ2-2, with 8 bases that match TRBD1. This receptor was obtained from an adult in good health. The sequenced sample was peripheral blood, obtained on day 0 of AZD1222 vaccination. This CDR3 is CASSKDRANTGELFF. DNA for the CDR3: TGTGCCAGCAGCAAGGACAGGGCGAACACCGGGGAGCTGTTTTTT. The entire variable domain, with the rest obtained from reference TRBV7-3 and TRBJ2-2, is as follows: GAGVSQTPSNKVTEKGKYVELRCDPISGHTALYWYRQSLGQGPEFLIYFQGTGAADDSGLPNDRFFAVRPEGSVSTLKIQRTERGDSAVYLCASSKDRANTGELFFGEGSRLTVL.